These 20 T cell receptor beta chains were all obtained from the same sample, sequenced in a study of CD8+ T cells in alopecia areata. cDNA reverse transcribed from extracted RNA served as the sequencing template. Clones were sequenced by immunoSEQ multiplex PCR, and TCRdb holds only the in-frame ones, with some missing. The table records about 110,000 clones, around 59% of them present only once. The sample was CD8+ T cells sorted from blood. These receptors all come from a human donor in good health.

This sequence joins TRBV5-4 and TRBJ1-5; D gene unclear. There are 14 residues in the CDR3. The V end was cut by 2 bases, the J end by 6 bases, with 12 bases between. Germline assignment: CDR1 SGHNT and CDR2 YYREEE (reference sequence). For the CDR3, the DNA is TGTGCCAGCAGCTTTGGGCCGGGTGGTCAGCCCCAGCATTTT. Encoded protein: CASSFGPGGQPQHF. The complete variable domain, with remaining parts taken from reference TRBV5-4 and TRBJ1-5, reads ETGVTQSPTHLIKTRGQQVTLRCSSQSGHNTVSWYQQALGQGPQFIFQYYREEENGRGNFPPRFSGLQFPNYSSELNVNALELDDSALYLCASSFGPGGQPQHFGDGTRLSIL.

V is TRBV15 and J is TRBJ2-5; 7 bases align to TRBD1. The CDR3 totals 15 residues. The germline gives CDR1 LNHNV, CDR2 YYDKDF (reference sequence). Trimming removed 8 bases from V and 5 bases from J; junction bases left unmatched: 14. The CDR3: CATQLSTGVAETQYF. In nucleotides, the CDR3 is TGTGCCACCCAATTAAGTACAGGGGTGGCCGAGACCCAGTACTTC.

The chain employs TRBV5-6 and TRBJ2-5; D could derive from TRBD1 or TRBD2 (5 bases each). The CDR3 is made up of 14 amino acids. Trimming took off 3 bases at V and 4 bases at J, with 13 bases between the two ends. Germline lookup yields CDR1 SGHDT and CDR2 YYEEEE. In DNA form, the CDR3 reads TGTGCCAGCAGCTGGGGGACCGACGGAGAGACCCAGTACTTC. Its translation is CASSWGTDGETQYF.

In this sample, this clone turned up a few times. The chain has TRBV6-6 and TRBJ2-3; possible D gene TRBD2, 7 bases. The germline V gene has CDR1 MNHNY and CDR2 SVGAGI (reference sequence). V dropped 7 bases and J dropped 3 bases, with 14 bases sitting between them. The CDR3 is 14 amino acids. CDR3 residues: CASTLGGGTDTQYF. Written as DNA, the CDR3 is TGTGCCAGCACCCTAGGGGGGGGGACAGATACGCAGTATTTT.

This sequence joins TRBV7-6 and TRBJ1-6, with 10 nucleotides matching TRBD1. Looked up from germline, CDR1 is SGHVS and CDR2 is FNYEAQ. V shed 1 base, J shed 7 bases, and the junction held 4 bases outside the gene matches. CDR3 size: 16 residues. CDR3 sequence (DNA): TGTGCCAGCAGCTTAGGACAGGGGGCTTGGAATTCACCCCTCCACTTT. This codes for CASSLGQGAWNSPLHF.

The chain is built from TRBV7-9 and TRBJ1-1; D perhaps matches TRBD1 (6 bases). The V gene's germline CDR1 is SEHNR and CDR2 FQNEAQ (reference sequence). The CDR3 contains 12 residues. V lost 11 bases, J lost 0 bases, and 10 bases lay in between. The CDR3 bases are TGTGCCGCAGGGGCTGTGAACACTGAAGCTTTCTTT. Amino acids: CAAGAVNTEAFF.

On this clone: Other DNA sequences within the sample encode an identical CDR3. CDR3 sequence reads: CASSLLAGQETQYF. CDR3 nucleotides: TGTGCCAGCAGTTTACTGGCAGGGCAAGAGACCCAGTACTTC. V gene TRBV27 combines with J gene TRBJ2-5; maybe TRBD1 (5 bases). Germline loops: CDR1 MNHEY, CDR2 SMNVEV (reference sequence). With 2 bases removed from V and 2 bases from J, the gap between germline ends came to 9 bases. This CDR3 spans 14 amino acids.

The chain links TRBV29-1 to TRBJ2-1; D is undetermined. V lost 6 bases and J 0 bases, leaving 9 bases between the germline ends. The CDR3 totals 13 residues. Germline CDR1 is SQVTM and CDR2 is ANQGSEA. In DNA form, the CDR3 reads TGCAGCGTCGACACAAGCTCCTACAATGAGCAGTTCTTC. This gives the protein CSVDTSSYNEQFF.

This clone was counted a few times. This rearrangement joins TRBV19 to TRBJ2-1; D tentatively fits TRBD1 or TRBD2 (6 bases each). Germline CDR1 LNHDA, CDR2 SQIVND (reference sequence). Trimming pared 6 bases from V and 6 bases from J, leaving 18 bases between. This CDR3 is built from 15 residues. The CDR3 spells CASSEQGYGGNEQFF. The CDR3 coding sequence is TGTGCCAGTAGCGAACAGGGTTACGGGGGCAATGAGCAGTTCTTC. Combining the CDR3 with reference TRBV19 and TRBJ2-1 gives the whole variable domain DGGITQSPKYLFRKEGQNVTLSCEQNLNHDAMYWYRQDPGQGLRLIYYSQIVNDFQKGDIAEGYSVSREKKESFPLTVTSAQKNPTAFYLCASSEQGYGGNEQFFGPGTRLTVL.

The chain recombines TRBV7-2 with TRBJ2-3; 11 positions match TRBD1. The trim removed 5 bases at V and 5 bases at J, leaving 6 bases unmatched. This CDR3 has 15 amino acids. The germline V gene encodes CDR1 SGHTA and CDR2 FQGNSA. The CDR3 DNA reads as TGTGCCAGCAGCATTAGGACAGGGGGCATAGATACGCAGTATTTT. Translating gives CASSIRTGGIDTQYF.

This clone has only one observation. This chain connects TRBV27 to TRBJ2-7; 7 nucleotides match TRBD1. The CDR3 loop spans 13 amino acids. The germline gives CDR1 MNHEY, CDR2 SMNVEV (reference sequence). J lost 5 bases, V lost 6 bases, and 7 bases had no gene match. The CDR3 spells CASSTTGWNEQYF. The CDR3 DNA sequence: TGTGCCAGCAGCACGACAGGGTGGAACGAGCAGTACTTC.

The gene calls are TRBV4-3 and TRBJ2-1; TRBD2 aligns across 14 bases. Trimming removed 3 bases from V and 3 bases from J; junction bases left unmatched: 4. The CDR3 is 17 amino acids. Germline V gene sequence: CDR1 LGHNA, CDR2 YSLEER. The CDR3 coding sequence is TGCGCCAGCAGCCAGACTAGCGGGGGGGCATACTACAATGAGCAGTTCTTC. Translation: CASSQTSGGAYYNEQFF.

The V and J genes are TRBV19 and TRBJ1-2; D remains ambiguous. V gave up 6 bases and J gave up 2 bases, with 10 bases separating them. Germline lookup yields CDR1 LNHDA and CDR2 SQIVND (reference sequence). This CDR3 comprises 13 residues. CDR3 bases: TGTGCCAGTAGCCCGGGAAGCAACTATGGCTACACCTTC. Protein: CASSPGSNYGYTF.

The chain's CDR3 is CASSLWGGEQFF. CDR3 in DNA: TGTGCCAGCAGCTTATGGGGAGGGGAGCAGTTCTTC. The chain links TRBV7-2 to TRBJ2-1, with 7 bases aligning to TRBD2. The germline CDR1 and CDR2 sequences are SGHTA and FQGNSA. This CDR3 is 12 amino acids long. The junction had 2 bases not matched to a gene; V was cut back by 2 bases and J by 10 bases.

This chain joins TRBV14 and TRBJ2-1, with 8 bases fitting TRBD1. The CDR3 has 14 residues. Looked up from germline, CDR1 is SGHDN and CDR2 is FVKESK. J lost 7 bases, V lost 0 bases, and 2 bases had no gene match. CDR3 protein: CASSQDRGPNEQFF. The CDR3 DNA reads TGTGCCAGCAGCCAAGACAGGGGGCCGAATGAGCAGTTCTTC.

This clone appeared a few times. The V call is TRBV4-1, the J call TRBJ1-1, with TRBD1 matching over 8 bases. V lost 1 base and J lost 4; bases outside the gene matches: 2. This CDR3 contains 14 residues. The germline V gene encodes CDR1 MGHRA and CDR2 YSYEKL. CDR3 protein: CASSQVQGGTEAFF. CDR3 coding DNA: TGCGCCAGCAGCCAAGTACAGGGGGGCACTGAAGCTTTCTTT.

The chain employs TRBV10-2 and TRBJ2-3; 8 bases agree with TRBD2. Germline trimming cut 4 bases from V and 1 base from J; bases unmatched to any gene: 4. Germline loops: CDR1 WSHSY, CDR2 SAAADI. The CDR3 is 15 residues long. In nucleotides, the CDR3 is TGCGCCAGCAGTGGCTTTAGCGGGGGCACAGATACGCAGTATTTT. The encoded protein is CASSGFSGGTDTQYF.

The J gene is TRBJ2-2, the V gene TRBV28, with TRBD2 matching 10 bases. Germline V gives CDR1 MDHEN, CDR2 SYDVKM. V shed 5 bases, J shed 3 bases, and the junction held 3 bases outside the gene matches. The CDR3 has 15 amino acids. The CDR3 coding sequence is TGTGCCAGCAGTCCCCTAGCGGGGGACACCGGGGAGCTGTTTTTT. This translates into CASSPLAGDTGELFF.

The chain links TRBV7-9 to TRBJ1-1; 9 bases are a match to TRBD1. This CDR3 has 13 amino acids. V dropped 6 bases and J dropped 7; count of bases not matched to a gene: 6. The germline V gene has CDR1 SEHNR and CDR2 FQNEAQ (reference sequence). The CDR3, as DNA: TGTGCCAGCAGATGGGACAGGGATATTGAAGCTTTCTTT. Translation gives CASRWDRDIEAFF.

The sample holds a few counts of this clone. The V call is TRBV9, the J call TRBJ2-1; 8 nucleotides line up with TRBD1. Per germline, CDR1 SGDLS and CDR2 YYNGEE. With 0 bases clipped from V and 4 bases from J, the junction kept 9 bases outside the gene matches. The CDR3 is made up of 17 amino acids. The CDR3 sequence is CASSVGGATGAYNEQFF. DNA for the CDR3: TGTGCCAGCAGCGTAGGTGGAGCGACAGGGGCATACAATGAGCAGTTCTTC.